The present T cell receptor beta chain was sequenced within a study of T cell responses to AZD1222 COVID-19 vaccine (dated by TCRdb to about 2021). The study in broad terms: A total of under 250 trial participants underwent TCR sequencing, of whom about 200 had received two doses of AZD1222 and about 25 had received two doses of the MenACWY control vaccine. Trial participants were enrolled into age subgroups of 18-55, 56-69 and 70-plus years, which contained about 150, 27 and 61 TCR-sequenced participants, respectively. Broader findings and caveats from the paper: Most participants were white British and females outnumbered males, and the authors suggested that clonal diversity may have been underestimated. The vaccine-associated CD4 TCRs covered the entire spike protein, and the dominant responses fell in regions 160-218 and 743-854. Conclusions about previously exposed vaccinees were limited because only five to seven AZD1222 recipients were SARS-CoV-2 seropositive at baseline. Because no day 14 peak-response samples were available, the repertoires could be characterized only after the peak T cell response. Spike-specific TCR breadth and depth rose significantly after two AZD1222 doses compared with day 0 and with MenACWY recipients. Epitopes outside the regions mutated in the B.1.351 and B.1.1.7 variants were reportedly recognized by nearly half of the unique spike-specific TCRs. The 56-69-year group was small, and its depth increase did not reach significance, likely because of low power.

Trimming takes 1 base from V and 5 bases from J, and the germline ends sit 3 bases apart. CDR1 is given as DFQATT and CDR2 as SNEGSKA, both from the germline V gene (reference sequence). From the cysteine up to the phenylalanine, the CDR3 has a length of 10 residues. Of all the DNA, just the CDR3 is kept, 30 bases in frame from base 1. As concerns this clone: Its antigen is unknown. Within one base of it there is no much larger clone, and no base qualities were kept.

The CDR3 regions of human TCRbeta chains were analyzed by immunosequencing. The original pipeline was this. TCRs in the repertoires were matched against a reference library of SARS-CoV-2-specific TCRs that had been generated with the MIRA antigen-specificity platform. Breadth was defined as the fraction of unique TCRs that were SARS-CoV-2-associated, and depth was defined as the fraction of total T cells that were SARS-CoV-2-associated. Using the MIRA data, every spike-specific TCR was mapped to the spike region that the TCR reacted to and assigned to either a CD4 or a CD8 class. Log10-transformed breadth and depth values were compared by one-way ANOVA with Sidak's multiple comparisons tests. TCRdb provides this immuneACCESS table in a form limited to in-frame rearrangements. Some clones are lacking; in checked studies, under half of them reflect an unresolved V gene, and why the rest are absent is not known. V and J calls and clone size come straight from that table; D and trimming were deduced from the DNA. This sample has over 150,000 clones in its table, and roughly 92% of those were observed once. The leading ten clones occupy around 1.5% of the sample.

The sample's time point, from its label and the paper: about 28 days (+/-7) after the second vaccine dose. Because spike-specific TCR depth and breadth did not differ between the two schedules, AZD1222 recipients who got a second dose at roughly 4 weeks were pooled with those who got a second dose at roughly 12 weeks. Vaccinee samples were obtained from the UK trials COV001 and COV002, which included a single-blind randomized controlled phase 2/3 trial of AZD1222 (ChAdOx1 nCoV-19) in healthy adults. For TCRbeta chain sequencing, PBMC samples were collected from trial participants at day 0 and at day 28 after the second dose.

This chain joins TRBV20-1 to TRBJ2-7; the D gene remains uncertain. Source: peripheral blood, taken 28 days after the second AZD1222 dose. The TCR was taken from an adult who received the AZD1222 COVID-19 vaccine. The DNA sequence is given as TGCAGTGCTAGAGGGGACGAGCAGTACTTC. Its coded protein is CSARGDEQYF.